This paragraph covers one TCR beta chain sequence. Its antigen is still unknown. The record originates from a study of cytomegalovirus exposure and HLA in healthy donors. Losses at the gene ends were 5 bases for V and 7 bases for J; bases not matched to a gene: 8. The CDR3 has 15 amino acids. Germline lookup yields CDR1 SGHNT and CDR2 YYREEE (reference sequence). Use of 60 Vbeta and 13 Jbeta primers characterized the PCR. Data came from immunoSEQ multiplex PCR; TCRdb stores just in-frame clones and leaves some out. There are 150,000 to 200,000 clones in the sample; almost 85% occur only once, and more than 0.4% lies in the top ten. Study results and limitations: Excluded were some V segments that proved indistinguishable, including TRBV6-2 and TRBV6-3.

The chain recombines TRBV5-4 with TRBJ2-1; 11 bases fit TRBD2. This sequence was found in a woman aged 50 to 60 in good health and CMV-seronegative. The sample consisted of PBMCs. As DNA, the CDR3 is TGTGCCAGCAGAACTCTAGCGGGAGGCGGGAATGAGCAGTTCTTC. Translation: CASRTLAGGGNEQFF.